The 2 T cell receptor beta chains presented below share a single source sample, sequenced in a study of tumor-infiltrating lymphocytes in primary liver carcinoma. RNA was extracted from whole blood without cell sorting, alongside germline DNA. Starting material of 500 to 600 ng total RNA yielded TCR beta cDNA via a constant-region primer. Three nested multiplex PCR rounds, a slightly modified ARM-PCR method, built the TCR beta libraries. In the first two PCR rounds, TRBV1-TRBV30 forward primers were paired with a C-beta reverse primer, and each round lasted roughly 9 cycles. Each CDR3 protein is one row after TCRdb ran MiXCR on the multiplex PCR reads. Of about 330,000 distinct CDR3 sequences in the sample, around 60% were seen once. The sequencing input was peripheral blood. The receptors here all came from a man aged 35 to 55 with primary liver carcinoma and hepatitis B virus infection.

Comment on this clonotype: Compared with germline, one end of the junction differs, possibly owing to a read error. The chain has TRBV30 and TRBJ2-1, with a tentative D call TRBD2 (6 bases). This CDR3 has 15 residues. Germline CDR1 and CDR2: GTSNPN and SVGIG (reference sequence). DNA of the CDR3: TGTGCCTGGAGCGAGGGACTTGGCGGGTACAATGAGCGGTTCTTC. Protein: CAWSEGLGGYNERFF.

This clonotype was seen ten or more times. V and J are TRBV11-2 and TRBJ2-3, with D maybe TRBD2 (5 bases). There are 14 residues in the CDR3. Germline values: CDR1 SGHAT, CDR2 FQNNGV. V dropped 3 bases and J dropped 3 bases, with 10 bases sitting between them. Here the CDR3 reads CASSLEDPTDTQYF. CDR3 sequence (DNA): TGTGCCAGCAGCTTGGAGGACCCTACAGATACGCAGTATTTT.